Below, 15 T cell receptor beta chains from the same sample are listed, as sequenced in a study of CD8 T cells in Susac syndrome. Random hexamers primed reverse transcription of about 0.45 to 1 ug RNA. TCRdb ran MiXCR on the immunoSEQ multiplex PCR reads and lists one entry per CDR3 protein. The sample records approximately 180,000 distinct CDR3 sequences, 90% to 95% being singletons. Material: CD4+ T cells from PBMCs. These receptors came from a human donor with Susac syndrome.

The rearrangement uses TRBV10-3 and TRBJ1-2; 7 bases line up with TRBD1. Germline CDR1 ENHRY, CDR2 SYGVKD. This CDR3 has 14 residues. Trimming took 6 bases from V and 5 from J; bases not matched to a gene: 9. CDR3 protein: CAIRERDSLYGYTF. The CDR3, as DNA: TGTGCCATCAGGGAAAGGGACAGTCTATATGGCTACACCTTC.

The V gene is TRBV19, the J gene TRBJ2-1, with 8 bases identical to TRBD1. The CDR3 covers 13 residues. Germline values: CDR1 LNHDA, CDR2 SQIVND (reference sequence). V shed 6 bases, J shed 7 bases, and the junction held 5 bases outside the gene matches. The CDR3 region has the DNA TGTGCCAGTAGCGGACAGGGTGGGAATGAGCAGTTCTTC. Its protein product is CASSGQGGNEQFF.

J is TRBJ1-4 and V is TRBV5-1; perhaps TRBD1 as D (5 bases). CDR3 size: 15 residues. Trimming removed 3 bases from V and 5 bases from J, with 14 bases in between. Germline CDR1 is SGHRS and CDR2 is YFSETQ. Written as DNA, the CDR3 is TGCGCCAGCAGCTCGGGACCATTGGTGAATGAAAAACTGTTTTTT. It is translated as CASSSGPLVNEKLFF.

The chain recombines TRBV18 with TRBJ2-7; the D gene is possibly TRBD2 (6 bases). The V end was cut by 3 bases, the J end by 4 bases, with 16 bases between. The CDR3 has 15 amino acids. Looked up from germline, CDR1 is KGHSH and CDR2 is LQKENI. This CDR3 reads CASSPTEGSRYEQYF. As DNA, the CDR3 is TGTGCCAGCTCACCCACGGAGGGGTCCCGTTACGAGCAGTACTTC.

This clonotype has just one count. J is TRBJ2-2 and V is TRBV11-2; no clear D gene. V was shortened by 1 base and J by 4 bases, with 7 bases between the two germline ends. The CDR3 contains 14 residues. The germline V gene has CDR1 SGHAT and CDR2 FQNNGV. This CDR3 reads CASSLAVITGELFF. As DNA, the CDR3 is TGTGCCAGCAGCTTAGCTGTAATCACCGGGGAGCTGTTTTTT.

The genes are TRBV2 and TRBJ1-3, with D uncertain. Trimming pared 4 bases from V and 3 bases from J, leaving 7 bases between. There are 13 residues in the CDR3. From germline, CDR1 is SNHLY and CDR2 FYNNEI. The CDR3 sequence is CASSGANGNTIYF. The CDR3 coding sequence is TGTGCCAGCAGTGGCGCGAATGGAAACACCATATATTTT.

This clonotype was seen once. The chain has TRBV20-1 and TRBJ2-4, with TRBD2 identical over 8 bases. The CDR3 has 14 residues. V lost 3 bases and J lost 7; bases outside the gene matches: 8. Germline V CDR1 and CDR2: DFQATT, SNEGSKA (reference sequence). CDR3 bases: TGCAGTGCTAGGGAAGGCGGGAGGTGGAACATTCAGTACTTC. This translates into CSAREGGRWNIQYF.

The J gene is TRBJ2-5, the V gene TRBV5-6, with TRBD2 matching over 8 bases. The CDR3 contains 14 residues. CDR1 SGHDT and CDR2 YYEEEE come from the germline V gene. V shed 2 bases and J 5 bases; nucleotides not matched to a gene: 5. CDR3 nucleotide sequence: TGTGCCAGCAGCTTCAGCGGGAGTCTTGAGACCCAGTACTTC. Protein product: CASSFSGSLETQYF.

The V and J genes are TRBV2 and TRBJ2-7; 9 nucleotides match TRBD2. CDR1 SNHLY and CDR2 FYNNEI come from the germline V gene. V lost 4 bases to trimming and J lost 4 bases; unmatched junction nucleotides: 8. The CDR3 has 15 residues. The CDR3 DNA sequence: TGTGCCAGCAGTGCTACCTTAGCGGGAGTGTACGAGCAGTACTTC. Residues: CASSATLAGVYEQYF.

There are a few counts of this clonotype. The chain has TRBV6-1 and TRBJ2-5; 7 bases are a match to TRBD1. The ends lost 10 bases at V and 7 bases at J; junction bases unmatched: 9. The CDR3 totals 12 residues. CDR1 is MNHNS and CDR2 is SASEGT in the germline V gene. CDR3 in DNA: TGTGCCACCCGACAGGGAACGGGGACCCAGTACTTC. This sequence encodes CATRQGTGTQYF.

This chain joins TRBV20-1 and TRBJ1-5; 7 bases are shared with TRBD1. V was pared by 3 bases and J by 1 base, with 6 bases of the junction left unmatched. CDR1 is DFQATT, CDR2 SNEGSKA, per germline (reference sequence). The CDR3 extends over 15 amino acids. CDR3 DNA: TGCAGTGCTAGGGACCCGGGACAGAGCAATCAGCCCCAGCATTTT. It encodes CSARDPGQSNQPQHF.

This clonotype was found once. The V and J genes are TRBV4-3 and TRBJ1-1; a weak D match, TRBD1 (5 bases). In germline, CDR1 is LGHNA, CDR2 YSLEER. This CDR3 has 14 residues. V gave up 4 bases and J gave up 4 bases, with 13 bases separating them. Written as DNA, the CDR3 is TGCGCCAGCAGCCGCCACTCAGGGATCACTGAAGCTTTCTTT. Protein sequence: CASSRHSGITEAFF.

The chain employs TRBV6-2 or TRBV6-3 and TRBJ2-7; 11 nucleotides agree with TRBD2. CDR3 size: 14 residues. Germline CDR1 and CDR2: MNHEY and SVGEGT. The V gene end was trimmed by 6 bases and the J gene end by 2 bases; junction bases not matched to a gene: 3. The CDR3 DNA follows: TGTGCCAGCAGCGTACTAGCGGGAGCCTACGAGCAGTACTTC. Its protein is CASSVLAGAYEQYF.

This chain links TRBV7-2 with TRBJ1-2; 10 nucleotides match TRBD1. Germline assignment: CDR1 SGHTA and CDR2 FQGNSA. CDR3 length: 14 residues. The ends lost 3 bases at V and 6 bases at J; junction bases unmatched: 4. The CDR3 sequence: CASSFPTGGHGYTF. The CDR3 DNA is TGTGCCAGCAGCTTCCCGACAGGGGGCCATGGCTACACCTTC.

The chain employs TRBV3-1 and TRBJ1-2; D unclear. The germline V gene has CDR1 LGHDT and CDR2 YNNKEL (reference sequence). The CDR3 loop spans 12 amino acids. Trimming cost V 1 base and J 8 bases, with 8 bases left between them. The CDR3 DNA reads TGTGCCAGCAGCCAAGGACCGGCAGGCTACACCTTC. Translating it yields CASSQGPAGYTF.